Shown below are 12 T cell receptor beta chains from a single sample sequenced in a study of regulatory T cells in long-lasting Graves disease. Libraries of TCR beta came from iRepertoire HTBI primers plus Arm-PCR of CDR3 regions. TCRdb called the multiplex PCR reads again in MiXCR, with one record for every CDR3 protein. The sample includes some 500,000 distinct CDR3 sequences, around 16% seen only once; the top ten take 20% to 25%. This sample's time point: newly diagnosed GD, antithyroid drugs for less than 3 months. Generation of the TCR library employed RNA extracted from PBMCs. These same records also appear under a second study, on T cells in Graves' hyperthyroidism and ophthalmopathy.

The source was peripheral blood mononuclear cells (PBMCs), collected at new diagnosis, from a patient treated with antithyroid drugs. Source of these receptors: a woman aged 35-65 years with Graves disease.

This chain links TRBV12-3 or TRBV12-4 with TRBJ1-1; D uncertain. V shed 8 bases and J shed 3 bases, with 19 bases lying between them. The CDR3 sequence is 15 residues long. CDR3 protein: CASSARAPLDTEAFF. The CDR3 DNA reads TGTGCCAGCTCCGCCCGGGCCCCTTTGGACACTGAAGCTTTCTTT.

This clonotype was observed at least ten times. Written as DNA, the CDR3 is TGTGCCAGCAGTGCCAGCGGGGAGATCACAGATACGCAGTATTTT. Protein product: CASSASGEITDTQYF. J is TRBJ2-3 and V is TRBV2; 7 nucleotides agree with TRBD2. J lost 2 bases, V lost 4 bases, and 6 bases had no gene match. This CDR3 region has 15 residues. In germline, CDR1 is SNHLY, CDR2 FYNNEI.

This clonotype was detected once. Given a much more abundant clone one base away, this may be a read error. CDR3 sequence (DNA): TGTGCCAGCAGTTTCGACTATGGCTACCCCTTC. Translating it yields CASSFDYGYPF. This chain connects TRBV12-3 or TRBV12-4 to TRBJ1-2; D call uncertain. The CDR3 is 11 residues long.

This clonotype was recorded at least ten times. This chain joins TRBV30 and TRBJ1-4; TRBD1 matches 11 bases. The V gene end was trimmed by 0 bases and the J gene end by 7 bases; junction bases not matched to a gene: 4. This CDR3 is 15 amino acids long. Germline assignment: CDR1 GTSNPN and CDR2 SVGIG (reference sequence). The CDR3 region has the DNA TGTGCCTGGAGTGTAGTAGGGACAGGGGGTGAAAAACTGTTTTTT. It specifies CAWSVVGTGGEKLFF.

CDR3 nucleotide sequence: TGTGCCAGCAGCTTGGTTGGACAGGGGGCTTACGAGCAGTACTTC. It is translated as CASSLVGQGAYEQYF. The chain recombines TRBV5-5 with TRBJ2-7; 11 bases map to TRBD1. Trimming cost V 0 bases and J 4 bases; bases outside gene matches: 3. The CDR3 totals 15 residues. CDR1 is SGHKS, CDR2 YYEKEE, per germline (reference sequence).

This chain joins TRBV6-5 and TRBJ2-1, with a tentative D call TRBD2 (6 bases). Germline values: CDR1 MNHEY, CDR2 SVGAGI. Trimming took 2 bases from V and 7 from J, leaving 12 bases between them. This CDR3 is 14 amino acids long. In nucleotides, the CDR3 is TGTGCCAGCAGTTACCGGGGGAGCTCTAATGAGCAGTTCTTC. This gives the protein CASSYRGSSNEQFF.

A remark on this clonotype: A read error may produce the germline difference seen at one junction end. The chain is built from TRBV18 and TRBJ2-7, with D possibly being TRBD2 (5 bases). CDR3 length equals 13 residues. Germline-derived CDR1 and CDR2 are KGHSH and LQKENI. The chain's CDR3 is CTSSPPSSREQYF. CDR3 bases: TGTACCAGCTCTCCTCCTAGCTCGCGGGAGCAGTACTTC.

The sample holds a few counts of this clonotype. This chain links TRBV5-1 with TRBJ1-1; the D gene is possibly TRBD1 (5 bases). This CDR3 region has 13 residues. CDR1 and CDR2 (germline): SGHRS, YFSETQ. The V end lost 5 bases, the J end lost 3 bases, and 11 bases lay between the germline ends. The CDR3 sequence is CASSRGWDTEAFF. CDR3 DNA sequence: TGCGCCAGCAGTCGGGGGTGGGACACTGAAGCTTTCTTT.

This clonotype was counted a few times. The V and J genes are TRBV4-1 and TRBJ1-2; no firm D call. Looked up from germline, CDR1 is MGHRA and CDR2 is YSYEKL. The CDR3 totals 14 residues. V shed 0 bases and J shed 8 bases, with 13 bases lying between them. The CDR3 reads CASSQDRLIRGYTF. The CDR3 DNA reads as TGCGCCAGCAGCCAAGATCGGCTGATCAGGGGCTACACCTTC.

This clonotype was observed a few times. The gene calls are TRBV12-3 or TRBV12-4 and TRBJ2-3; the D call may be TRBD1 or TRBD2 (6 bases each). V was pared by 5 bases and J by 1 base, with 10 bases between. The CDR3 has 14 amino acids. CDR3 protein: CASSIGGRTDTQYF. In nucleotides, the CDR3 is TGTGCCAGCAGTATAGGGGGGCGCACAGATACGCAGTATTTT.

This clonotype came up a few times. The gene calls are TRBV20-1 and TRBJ2-6, with D tentatively TRBD1 or TRBD2 (5 bases each). The CDR3 covers 16 residues. Trimming removed 6 bases from V and 4 bases from J, with 19 bases in between. In germline, CDR1 is DFQATT, CDR2 SNEGSKA (reference sequence). This CDR3 is CSARTGLASGANVLTF. CDR3 DNA sequence: TGCAGTGCCCGCACGGGGCTAGCTTCAGGGGCCAACGTCCTGACTTTC.

This clonotype has only a few counts. The chain has TRBV3-1 and TRBJ1-2; TRBD1 aligns across 7 bases. There are 15 residues in the CDR3. From germline, CDR1 is LGHDT and CDR2 YNNKEL (reference sequence). Trimming took 0 bases from V and 4 from J; bases not matched to a gene: 5. The CDR3 is CASSQDKPGGYGYTF. The DNA for the CDR3 is TGTGCCAGCAGCCAAGATAAGCCAGGGGGCTATGGCTACACCTTC. Combining the CDR3 with reference TRBV3-1 and TRBJ1-2 gives the whole variable domain DTAVSQTPKYLVTQMGNDKSIKCEQNLGHDTMYWYKQDSKKFLKIMFSYNNKELIINETVPNRFSPKSPDKAHLNLHINSLELGDSAVYFCASSQDKPGGYGYTFGSGTRLTVV.